The sequence of this T cell receptor beta chain was determined in a study of cytomegalovirus exposure and HLA in healthy donors. PCR amplification relied on 60 Vbeta primers (plus 13 Jbeta primers). Using immunoSEQ multiplex PCR, the repertoire was profiled, and TCRdb retains in-frame clones only, with some absent. This sample has some 150,000 clones, with roughly a tenth found just once. This clone was detected a few times. CDR3 length equals 17 residues. Trimming took 3 bases from V and 3 from J; bases not matched to a gene: 7. The germline V gene has CDR1 KGHSH and CDR2 LQKENI. The sequence was collected from a male donor in good health and CMV-seronegative. V gene TRBV18 combines with J gene TRBJ2-6; TRBD1 matches 8 bases. The specimen was PBMCs. CDR3: CASSPSQGAFGANVLTF. In nucleotides, the CDR3 is TGTGCCAGCTCACCTTCTCAGGGGGCCTTTGGGGCCAACGTCCTGACTTTC.